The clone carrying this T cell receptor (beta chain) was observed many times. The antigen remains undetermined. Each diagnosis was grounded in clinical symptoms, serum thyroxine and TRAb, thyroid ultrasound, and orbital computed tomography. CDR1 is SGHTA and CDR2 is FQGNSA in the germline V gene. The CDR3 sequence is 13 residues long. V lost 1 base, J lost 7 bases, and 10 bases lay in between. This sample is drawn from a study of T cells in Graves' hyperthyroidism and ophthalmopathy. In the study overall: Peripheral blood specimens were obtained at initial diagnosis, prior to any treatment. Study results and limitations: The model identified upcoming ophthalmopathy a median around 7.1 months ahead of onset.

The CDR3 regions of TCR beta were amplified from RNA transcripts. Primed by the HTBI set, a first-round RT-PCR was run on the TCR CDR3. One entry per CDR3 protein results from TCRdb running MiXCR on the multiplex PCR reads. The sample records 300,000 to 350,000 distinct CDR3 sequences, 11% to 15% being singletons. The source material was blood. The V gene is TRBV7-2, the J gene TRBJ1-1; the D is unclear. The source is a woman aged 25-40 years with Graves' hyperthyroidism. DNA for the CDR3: TGTGCCAGCAGCTTAGTGGTGAGGTTTGAAGCTTTCTTT. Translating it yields CASSLVVRFEAFF.